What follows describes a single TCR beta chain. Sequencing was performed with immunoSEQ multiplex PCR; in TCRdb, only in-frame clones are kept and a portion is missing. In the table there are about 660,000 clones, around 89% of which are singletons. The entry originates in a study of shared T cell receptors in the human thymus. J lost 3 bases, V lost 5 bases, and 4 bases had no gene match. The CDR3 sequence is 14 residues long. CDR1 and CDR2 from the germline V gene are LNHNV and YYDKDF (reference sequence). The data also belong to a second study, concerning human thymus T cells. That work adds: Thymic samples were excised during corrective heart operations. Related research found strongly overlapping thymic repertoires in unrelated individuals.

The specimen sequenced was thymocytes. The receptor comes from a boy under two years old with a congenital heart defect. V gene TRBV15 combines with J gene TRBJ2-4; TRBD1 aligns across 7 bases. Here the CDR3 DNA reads TGTGCCACCAGCGGCCGGGACAGCAAAAACATTCAGTACTTC. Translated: CATSGRDSKNIQYF.